This T cell receptor beta chain was recorded in a study of blood T cell repertoires in COVID-19 (dated by TCRdb to about 2020). Broadly, across the study: The collaborator samples originated in the United States, Italy and Spain and spanned the acute and convalescent phases of COVID-19. Where HLA class I and class II types were available, the types were taken from metadata supplied by the sample provider, not from assay-based typing. Deeply sampled blood TCRbeta repertoires from subjects exposed to, actively infected with, or recovered from COVID-19 were included in the dataset. The repertoires were made available in a free public database intended to serve as a resource for research on the immune response to SARS-CoV-2. The prospective study material was composed of cDNA or gDNA derived from T cells, B-cell-depleted T cells, or PBMCs. The samples were drawn from two sources: the first 160 participants of the ongoing ImmuneRACE study, and over 1,000 subjects contributed by 6 global collaborators. A de-identified subject ID, COVID-19 status, age in years and sex were almost always included in the sample metadata.

Including cysteine and phenylalanine, the CDR3 has 12 amino acids. Solely the CDR3 DNA is kept, with 36 bases framed from the first base. The trim is 3 bases for V and 4 bases for J, with a gap of 3 bases between the germline ends. For CDR1 and CDR2, the germline V gene (reference sequence) lists LGHDT and YNNKEL. As regards this clone: Which antigen it targets is not known. No much larger clonotype is one base removed from it; base qualities were not supplied.

TCRbeta CDR3 regions were amplified from genomic DNA by means of the immunoSEQ Assay, a bias-controlled multiplex PCR. The study's processing was this. Nucleated cell counts per sample were estimated from amplification of reference gene primers within the assay. To quantify the absolute abundance of each unique TCRbeta CDR3 rearrangement, sequence reads were collapsed and filtered. For each sample, productive Simpson clonality was calculated by taking the square root of Simpson's diversity index across productive rearrangements. Not all clones reach the TCRdb copy of this immuneACCESS table, which keeps in-frame sequences only. Checked studies attribute under half of the gap to unresolved V genes and leave the rest unexplained. V, J and clone size are those of that table, while D and trimming were read from the DNA. For this sample the table gives a few hundred thousand clones, of which roughly 80% were detected only once. The ten largest clones take up around 3.5% of the sample.

The full study reports these points: The amount of clinical and demographic metadata varied by source and participant and was provided uncurated.

Collaborating institutions collected whole blood in K2EDTA tubes following their own protocols. For TCRbeta analysis, collaborator samples were shipped as frozen whole blood, as isolated PBMCs, or as DNA extracted from either sample type. The chain is assembled from TRBV3-1 (or the pseudogene TRBV3-2) and TRBJ2-2, with the identity of the D gene unclear. Sequenced sample: peripheral blood. This TCR was sampled from a woman between 18 and 29 years old with acute or convalescent COVID-19. The CDR3 loop reads CASSQATGELFF. The DNA sequence reads TGTGCCAGCAGCCAGGCCACCGGGGAGCTGTTTTTT.